These 30 T cell receptor beta chains share one sample of origin, sequenced in a study of cytomegalovirus exposure and HLA in healthy donors. The PCR was carried out with 60 Vbeta primers and 13 Jbeta primers. TCRdb's copy holds only in-frame clones and misses some; the assay was immunoSEQ multiplex PCR. The table records roughly 100,000 clones, about four fifths of them present only once. What was sequenced was PBMCs. The receptors were gathered from a woman under 30 in good health and CMV-seropositive.

The chain couples TRBV9 to TRBJ1-5, with 10 bases that match TRBD1. In germline, CDR1 is SGDLS, CDR2 YYNGEE. V was pared by 4 bases and J by 1 base, with 5 bases of the junction left unmatched. This CDR3 has 16 amino acids. The CDR3 sequence is CASSKGGQGSNQPQHF. The DNA for the CDR3 is TGTGCCAGCAGCAAAGGGGGACAGGGGAGCAATCAGCCCCAGCATTTT.

This clone came up once. The chain links TRBV6-6 to TRBJ2-5; 7 positions agree with TRBD2. Germline assignment: CDR1 MNHNY and CDR2 SVGAGI (reference sequence). V shed 0 bases and J 5 bases; nucleotides not matched to a gene: 0. This CDR3 contains 13 residues. CDR3 DNA: TGTGCCAGCAGTTACTCGCGGGGGGAGACCCAGTACTTC. As protein: CASSYSRGETQYF.

V usage is TRBV7-8 and J usage is TRBJ2-1; 9 nucleotides line up with TRBD2. V lost 5 bases, J lost 2 bases, and 7 bases stayed unmatched. Looked up from germline, CDR1 is SGHVS and CDR2 is FQNEAQ. This CDR3 has 16 residues. CDR3 sequence: CASSLLAGAAYNEQFF. CDR3 sequence (DNA): TGTGCCAGCAGCCTGTTAGCGGGAGCTGCCTACAATGAGCAGTTCTTC.

The chain couples TRBV5-1 to TRBJ2-1; 7 nucleotides align to TRBD2. The junction had 7 bases not matched to a gene; V was cut back by 4 bases and J by 3 bases. CDR1 is SGHRS and CDR2 is YFSETQ in the germline V gene. The CDR3 length is 15 residues. The CDR3 protein is CASSRVASGYNEQFF. The CDR3 DNA is TGCGCCAGCAGCAGGGTAGCTAGCGGCTACAATGAGCAGTTCTTC. The variable domain in full, completed from reference TRBV5-1 and TRBJ2-1, reads KAGVTQTPRYLIKTRGQQVTLSCSPISGHRSVSWYQQTPGQGLQFLFEYFSETQRNKGNFPGRFSGRQFSNSRSEMNVSTLELGDSALYLCASSRVASGYNEQFFGPGTRLTVL.

This clone was counted only a few times. The J gene is TRBJ2-5, the V gene TRBV5-6, with 7 bases identical to TRBD2. The CDR3 consists of 14 residues. J was trimmed by 9 bases and V by 0 bases; bases with no gene match: 8. Germline values: CDR1 SGHDT, CDR2 YYEEEE. DNA for the CDR3: TGTGCCAGCAGCTTGGTGCTCCCAGGGAGGGCCCAGTACTTC. Translation gives CASSLVLPGRAQYF.

V gene TRBV13 combines with J gene TRBJ2-3, with 9 bases that match TRBD2. Germline V gene sequence: CDR1 PRHDT, CDR2 FYEKMQ (reference sequence). With 5 bases clipped from V and 10 bases from J, the junction kept 10 bases outside the gene matches. The CDR3 extends over 14 amino acids. CDR3 residues: CASSPRAGGQAQYF. Here the CDR3 DNA reads TGTGCCAGCAGCCCACGGGCGGGGGGGCAAGCGCAGTATTTT.

The genes are TRBV7-9 and TRBJ2-2; 8 bases agree with TRBD1. Trimming cost V 5 bases and J 3 bases; bases outside gene matches: 14. The CDR3 loop spans 18 amino acids. Germline V gene data show CDR1 as SEHNR and CDR2 as FQNEAQ (reference sequence). The CDR3 DNA is TGTGCCAGCAGCCCCGGGGCAGGGGGCTTCGGTTACACCGGGGAGCTGTTTTTT. Translating gives CASSPGAGGFGYTGELFF.

The V and J genes are TRBV6-1 and TRBJ2-7; the match to TRBD1 covers 8 bases. The V and J ends lost 7 bases and 1 base, in that order; junction bases with no gene match: 9. CDR3 length equals 15 residues. Germline CDR1 MNHNS, CDR2 SASEGT. The CDR3 DNA is TGTGCCAGCAAGGGGCAGGGACAGGTGTCCTACGAGCAGTACTTC. It is translated as CASKGQGQVSYEQYF.

The gene calls are TRBV6-6 and TRBJ2-2, with 7 positions matching TRBD1. Germline CDR1 is MNHNY and CDR2 is SVGAGI (reference sequence). V was pared by 2 bases and J by 4 bases, with 1 base of the junction left unmatched. The CDR3 spans 14 residues. The CDR3 DNA is TGTGCCAGCAGTTACACAGGGGTCACCGGGGAGCTGTTTTTT. Amino acids: CASSYTGVTGELFF.

The CDR3 DNA reads TGTGCCAGCAGTGAATTCTCTCGGTGGTTCTTC. This translates into CASSEFSRWFF. The chain uses TRBV25-1 and TRBJ2-1; D unclear. Germline loops: CDR1 MGHDK, CDR2 SYGVNS. The CDR3 is 11 residues long. V lost 1 base and J lost 15, with 10 bases in between.

The rearrangement joins TRBV5-4 to TRBJ1-2; D is uncertain. Trimming took 2 bases from V and 2 from J, leaving 7 bases between them. Germline CDR1 is SGHNT and CDR2 is YYREEE (reference sequence). The CDR3 loop spans 13 amino acids. Written as DNA, the CDR3 is TGTGCCAGCAGCTTCCGCGGAAACTATGGCTACACCTTC. It yields the protein CASSFRGNYGYTF.

The chain links TRBV7-9 to TRBJ1-2, with 7 bases aligning to TRBD1. This CDR3 is 14 amino acids long. Germline values: CDR1 SEHNR, CDR2 FQNEAQ (reference sequence). V shed 5 bases, J shed 3 bases, and the junction held 6 bases outside the gene matches. The CDR3 nucleotides read TGTGCCAGCAGCCACCCAACAGGGGACTATGGCTACACCTTC. Translating gives CASSHPTGDYGYTF.

This chain links TRBV4-1 with TRBJ2-1; 16 bases line up with TRBD2. V dropped 8 bases and J dropped 3; count of bases not matched to a gene: 7. The CDR3 covers 17 residues. Germline V lookup: CDR1 MGHRA, CDR2 YSYEKL. The CDR3 nucleotides are TGCGCCAGCGGACCGGGACTAGCGGGAGGGCACTACAATGAGCAGTTCTTC. Protein sequence: CASGPGLAGGHYNEQFF.

This clone showed up just once. Mismatch with germline at one junction end may stem from a read error. V usage is TRBV7-9 and J usage is TRBJ2-7; TRBD2 aligns across 9 bases. This CDR3 is 16 amino acids long. CDR1 SEHNR and CDR2 FQNEAQ come from the germline V gene (reference sequence). The DNA for the CDR3 is TGTTCCAGCAGCCACCGCGGGGCGGGAGGGACCTACGAGCAGTACTTC. Translating it yields CSSSHRGAGGTYEQYF.

The V and J genes are TRBV5-6 and TRBJ1-2; D is uncertain. With 0 bases removed from V and 8 bases from J, the gap between germline ends came to 14 bases. The germline V gene has CDR1 SGHDT and CDR2 YYEEEE. The CDR3 extends over 14 amino acids. This chain's CDR3 is CASSLVTASWGYTF. The DNA of the CDR3 is TGTGCCAGCAGCTTGGTAACAGCCTCTTGGGGCTACACCTTC.

The chain links TRBV7-2 to TRBJ1-2; TRBD1 agrees at 8 bases. V dropped 9 bases and J dropped 4; count of bases not matched to a gene: 7. Germline CDR1 SGHTA, CDR2 FQGNSA. This CDR3 contains 13 residues. The CDR3 spells CARIRGLGYGYTF. The CDR3 bases are TGTGCCAGAATCAGGGGGCTAGGCTATGGCTACACCTTC. Full variable domain (missing parts from reference TRBV7-2 and TRBJ1-2): GAGVSQSPSNKVTEKGKDVELRCDPISGHTALYWYRQSLGQGLEFLIYFQGNSAPDKSGLPSDRFSAERTGGSVSTLTIQRTQQEDSAVYLCARIRGLGYGYTFGSGTRLTVV.

The genes are TRBV5-1 and TRBJ1-2, with D perhaps TRBD1 (5 bases). The CDR3 is made up of 13 amino acids. Looked up from germline, CDR1 is SGHRS and CDR2 is YFSETQ. V was cut by 0 bases and J by 8 bases, with 11 bases left in between. CDR3 coding DNA: TGCGCCAGCAGCTTGGGCGGGGACTTGGGCTACACCTTC. Encoded protein: CASSLGGDLGYTF.

On this clone itself: Germline and junction disagree at one end, which may indicate a read error. Other DNA sequences of this sample code for an identical CDR3. J is TRBJ2-5 and V is TRBV30; TRBD1 might be the D (5 bases). The germline V gene has CDR1 GTSNPN and CDR2 SVGIG (reference sequence). The CDR3 is 15 residues long. The CDR3 region has the DNA TGTGCCTGGAGCAGGGCCATTACCGCTAAAGAGACTCAGTACTTC. Translation: CAWSRAITAKETQYF.

The CDR3 loop is CASSPLTGADEKLFF. CDR3 bases: TGTGCCAGCAGTCCACTGACAGGCGCAGACGAAAAACTGTTTTTT. This chain connects TRBV28 to TRBJ1-4; possible D gene TRBD1, 6 bases. The CDR3 has 15 residues. In germline, CDR1 is MDHEN, CDR2 SYDVKM. Trimming took off 5 bases at V and 8 bases at J, with 18 bases between the two ends.

V gene TRBV5-1 combines with J gene TRBJ2-2; weak D call: TRBD1 (7 bases). Germline lookup yields CDR1 SGHRS and CDR2 YFSETQ. The CDR3 loop spans 14 amino acids. Between the trimmed V and J ends, which lost 5 bases and 4 bases, there was a span of 12 bases. The CDR3 bases are TGCGCCAGCAGGCACAGGGGAGGCACCGGGGAGCTGTTTTTT. Its translation is CASRHRGGTGELFF.

The gene calls are TRBV5-6 and TRBJ1-2; 8 bases line up with TRBD1. The CDR3 is made up of 15 amino acids. After removal of 6 bases from V and 4 bases from J, the junction contained 11 bases not matched to a gene. CDR1 and CDR2 (germline): SGHDT, YYEEEE. CDR3 amino acids: CASTPGPTGGYGYTF. CDR3 sequence (DNA): TGTGCCAGCACCCCGGGTCCTACAGGGGGCTATGGCTACACCTTC.

This clone was found a few times. The chain is built from TRBV6-5 and TRBJ1-5; D perhaps matches TRBD1 (5 bases). The CDR3 contains 14 residues. CDR1 MNHEY and CDR2 SVGAGI come from the germline V gene. V was pared by 3 bases and J by 6 bases, with 12 bases between. The CDR3 loop is CASSYARAAQPQHF. The CDR3 bases are TGTGCCAGCAGTTATGCCAGGGCGGCTCAGCCCCAGCATTTT.

Notes on this clone: Sequence at one end of the junction differs from germline and may be a read error. The V call is TRBV6-1, the J call TRBJ1-5; 8 nucleotides line up with TRBD1. Looked up from germline, CDR1 is MNHNS and CDR2 is SASEGT. This CDR3 spans 17 amino acids. CDR3 in amino acids: CDSSEAEWTGNSKPQHF. CDR3 in DNA: TGTGACAGCAGTGAAGCCGAGTGGACAGGGAATTCTAAGCCCCAGCATTTT.

The J gene is TRBJ1-2, the V gene TRBV9; perhaps TRBD1 as D (6 bases). Between the trimmed V and J ends, which lost 1 base and 4 bases, there was a span of 20 bases. This CDR3 region has 17 residues. In germline, CDR1 is SGDLS, CDR2 YYNGEE. CDR3 sequence: CASSVTSVEGGSYGYTF. The CDR3 nucleotides are TGTGCCAGCAGCGTAACATCAGTGGAGGGGGGGAGCTATGGCTACACCTTC.

The chain is built from TRBV7-8 and TRBJ2-2; TRBD1 is a possible D gene (6 bases). Germline CDR1 and CDR2: SGHVS and FQNEAQ. The CDR3 has 20 amino acids. V lost 4 bases and J 5 bases, leaving 29 bases between the germline ends. CDR3 coding DNA: TGTGCCAGCAGCTGGAGTCCCACCCCCCTGCTGGACAGAAGAACCGGGGAGCTGTTTTTT. Translating gives CASSWSPTPLLDRRTGELFF.

With regard to this clone: Other DNA sequences in the sample encode the same CDR3. The V and J genes are TRBV5-6 and TRBJ2-5; D unresolved. Germline V lookup: CDR1 SGHDT, CDR2 YYEEEE. Trimming left V 0 bases short and J 1 base short, with 7 bases between. The CDR3 has 14 residues. The CDR3 is CASSLGAGQETQYF. The CDR3 DNA is TGTGCCAGCAGCTTGGGGGCCGGCCAAGAGACCCAGTACTTC.

The chain employs TRBV7-9 and TRBJ2-7; TRBD1 is a possible D gene (6 bases). CDR3 size: 14 residues. Deletions cut 3 bases from V and 0 bases from J, with 9 bases between. In germline, CDR1 is SEHNR, CDR2 FQNEAQ (reference sequence). The CDR3 loop reads CASSFQGSSYEQYF. In nucleotides, the CDR3 is TGTGCCAGCAGCTTCCAGGGGAGCTCCTACGAGCAGTACTTC.

CDR3 residues: CASSTGTARSVSSYEQYF. The CDR3 nucleotides read TGTGCCAGCAGCACTGGGACAGCAAGATCCGTAAGCTCCTACGAGCAGTACTTC. V usage is TRBV13 and J usage is TRBJ2-7; 7 bases align to TRBD1. Germline values: CDR1 PRHDT, CDR2 FYEKMQ (reference sequence). The CDR3 length is 18 residues. V was clipped by 5 bases and J by 0 bases; unmatched bases: 16. The complete variable domain, with remaining parts taken from reference TRBV13 and TRBJ2-7, reads AAGVIQSPRHLIKEKRETATLKCYPIPRHDTVYWYQQGPGQDPQFLISFYEKMQSDKGSIPDRFSAQQFSDYHSELNMSSLELGDSALYFCASSTGTARSVSSYEQYFGPGTRLTVT.

This clone was counted between two and nine times. The gene calls are TRBV6-6 and TRBJ1-3, with D unclear. This CDR3 is built from 11 residues. Trimming removed 6 bases from V and 7 bases from J, with 7 bases in between. Per the germline V gene, CDR1 is MNHNY and CDR2 is SVGAGI (reference sequence). In DNA form, the CDR3 reads TGTGCCAGCAGAGTCGGGAACACCATATATTTT. This gives the protein CASRVGNTIYF.

V usage is TRBV27 and J usage is TRBJ2-7; 7 bases fit TRBD1. The CDR3 is 14 residues long. Unmatched junction bases numbered 8, after V lost 6 bases and J lost 3 bases. Germline CDR1 reads MNHEY; CDR2 reads SMNVEV (reference sequence). As DNA, the CDR3 is TGTGCCAGCAGCCCACTTCAGGGGGTCTACGAGCAGTACTTC. Protein: CASSPLQGVYEQYF.